Described below is a single T cell receptor beta chain sequence and its context. The CDR3 extends over 14 amino acids. CDR1 and CDR2 (germline): MNHEY, SMNVEV (reference sequence). V was shortened by 3 bases and J by 4 bases, with 12 bases between the two germline ends. These data come from a study of OX40 agonist ivuxolimab in advanced cancers. In the study overall: Patients received intravenous ivuxolimab every 2 weeks at 0.01 to 10 mg/kg. Prior anti-PD-1, anti-PD-L1 or anti-CTLA-4 therapy did not bar entry, and roughly 40% had some.

Sequenced by immunoSEQ multiplex PCR; TCRdb stores in-frame clones only, minus some. This sample has about 70,000 clones, with about 89% found just once. The receptor was derived from an adult with an advanced solid tumor such as melanoma, head and neck, liver or kidney cancer. This rearrangement joins TRBV27 to TRBJ1-1; a possible D gene is TRBD1 (5 bases). This material consisted of CD4+ or CD8+ T cells sorted from blood, taken in a trial of the OX40 agonist ivuxolimab. The CDR3 loop reads CASSFSGDSTEAFF. Written as DNA, the CDR3 is TGTGCCAGCAGTTTCTCGGGGGATAGCACTGAAGCTTTCTTT.